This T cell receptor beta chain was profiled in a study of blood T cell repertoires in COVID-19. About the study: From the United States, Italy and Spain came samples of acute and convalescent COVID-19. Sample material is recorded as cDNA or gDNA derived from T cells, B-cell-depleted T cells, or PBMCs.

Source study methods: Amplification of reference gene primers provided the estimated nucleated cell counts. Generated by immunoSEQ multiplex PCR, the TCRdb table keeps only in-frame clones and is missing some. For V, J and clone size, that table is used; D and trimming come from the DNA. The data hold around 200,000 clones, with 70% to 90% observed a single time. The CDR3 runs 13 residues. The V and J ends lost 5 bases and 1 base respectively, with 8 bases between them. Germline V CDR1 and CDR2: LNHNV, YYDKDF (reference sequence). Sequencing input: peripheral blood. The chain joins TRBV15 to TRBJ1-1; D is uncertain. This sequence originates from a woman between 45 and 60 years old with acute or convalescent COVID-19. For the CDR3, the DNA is TGTGCCACCAGCGGGCACAAGAACACTGAAGCTTTCTTT. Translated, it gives CATSGHKNTEAFF.